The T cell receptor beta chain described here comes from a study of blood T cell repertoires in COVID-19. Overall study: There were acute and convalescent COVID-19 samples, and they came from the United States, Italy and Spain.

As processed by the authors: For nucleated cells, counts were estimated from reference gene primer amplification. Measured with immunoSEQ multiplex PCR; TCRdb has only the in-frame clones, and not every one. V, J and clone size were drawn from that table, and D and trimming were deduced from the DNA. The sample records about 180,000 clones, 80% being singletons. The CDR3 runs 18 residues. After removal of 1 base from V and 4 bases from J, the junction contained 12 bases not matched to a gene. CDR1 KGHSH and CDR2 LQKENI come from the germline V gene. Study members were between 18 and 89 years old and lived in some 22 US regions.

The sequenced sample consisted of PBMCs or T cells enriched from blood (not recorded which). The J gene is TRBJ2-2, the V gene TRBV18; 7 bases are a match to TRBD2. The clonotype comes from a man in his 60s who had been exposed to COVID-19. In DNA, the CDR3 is TGTGCCAGCTCACCACGATCGAGCGGGACGGCTGGCACCGGGGAGCTGTTTTTT. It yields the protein CASSPRSSGTAGTGELFF.